Listed below are T cell receptor beta chains from one sample, sequenced in a study of CD4 T cells in lung cancer. The repertoire was sequenced with immunoSEQ multiplex PCR; TCRdb's copy has only in-frame clones and lacks some. The sample includes 330 or so clones, 85% to 95% of them seen just once. These receptors are not linked to any known antigen. The material sequenced was a CD4+ T cell line or clone grown in culture. Receptor source: a woman aged 55-69 years with non-small cell lung cancer. Some clones in this sample may be carry-over from other donors' samples. Both conserved end residues are part of each CDR3. A D gene is named only where the DNA matches it firmly. The size of a clone is reported for some rows only, either as once, few or many, or as a class for expanded clones.

J gene | D gene | clone size | V gene | CDR3 protein | CDR3 DNA
TRBJ1-2 | - | - | TRBV7-3 | CASSLTAGPYGYTF | TGTGCCAGCAGCTTAACGGCCGGCCCCTATGGCTACACCTTC
TRBJ1-1 | - | - | TRBV4-1 | CASSQEYGRDTEAFF | TGCGCCAGCAGCCAAGAATACGGCAGGGACACTGAAGCTTTCTTT
TRBJ2-3 | TRBD2 | once | TRBV7-2 | CASSLVGGTYTDTQYF | TGTGCCAGCAGCTTAGTGGGGGGGACTTACACAGATACGCAGTATTTT
TRBJ2-7 | - | few | TRBV5-5 | CASSFGGFSYEQYF | TGTGCCAGCAGCTTCGGCGGATTCTCCTACGAGCAGTACTTC
TRBJ2-3 | - | - | TRBV2 | CASYGGVTDTQYF | TGTGCGAGCTACGGCGGGGTCACAGATACGCAGTATTTT
TRBJ2-3 | - | - | TRBV7-2 | CASSLIRSTDTQYF | TGTGCCAGCAGCTTAATAAGGTCCACAGATACGCAGTATTTT
TRBJ1-6 | - | once | TRBV7-9 | CASSPDVPYNSPLHF | TGTGCCAGCAGCCCGGATGTCCCCTATAATTCACCCCTCCACTTT
TRBJ2-1 | TRBD1 | - | TRBV28 | CASRLSPGQENNEQFF | TGTGCCAGCAGACTCTCACCCGGACAGGAGAACAATGAGCAGTTCTTC
TRBJ2-1 | TRBD2 | - | TRBV9 | CASSAETSGGAFQFF | TGTGCCAGCAGCGCGGAAACTAGCGGGGGGGCCTTCCAGTTCTTC
TRBJ1-3 | - | - | TRBV6-6 | CASSYSPGASGNTIYF | TGTGCCAGCAGTTATTCCCCAGGAGCCTCTGGAAACACCATATATTTT
TRBJ2-3 | - | - | TRBV6-5 | CASSPHTTDTQYF | TGTGCCAGCAGTCCCCATACGACAGATACGCAGTATTTT
TRBJ2-2 | TRBD1 | - | TRBV28 | CASSLYRGLGTGELFF | TGTGCCAGCAGTTTATACAGGGGGCTTGGCACCGGGGAGCTGTTTTTT